This is a list of T cell receptor beta chains from one sample in a study of T cell responses to AZD1222 COVID-19 vaccine. Sequencing was performed with immunoSEQ multiplex PCR; in TCRdb, only in-frame clones are kept and a portion is missing. Of some 120,000 clones listed, about nine tenths are singletons. This specimen was peripheral blood, taken on day 0 of AZD1222 vaccination. The source of these receptors is an adult in good health. Both conserved end residues are part of each CDR3. A D gene is named only where the DNA matches it firmly. Clone size, where shown, is once, few, many, or a class for clones that have expanded.

clone_size j_call d_call v_call cdr3_aa cdr3_nt
. TRBJ1-4 . TRBV7-8 CASSRDGGGEKLFF TGTGCCAGCAGCCGAGACGGGGGCGGTGAAAAACTGTTTTTT
. TRBJ1-5 . TRBV3-1/TRBV3-2 CASSTGGGGNQPQHF TGTGCCAGCAGCACTGGAGGAGGGGGTAATCAGCCCCAGCATTTT
. TRBJ2-3 TRBD1 TRBV24-1 CATSDPGQGGTDTQYF TGTGCCACCAGTGATCCGGGACAGGGGGGCACAGATACGCAGTATTTT
. TRBJ1-1 . TRBV21-1 CATNGGTPNTEAFF TGTGCCACCAACGGGGGGACCCCCAACACTGAAGCTTTCTTT
. TRBJ1-3 . TRBV7-9 CASDPSSGNTIYF TGTGCCAGCGACCCGAGCTCTGGAAACACCATATATTTT
. TRBJ1-6 . TRBV9 CASSTGDNYNSPLHF TGTGCCAGCAGCACCGGGGACAACTATAATTCACCCCTCCACTTT
once TRBJ2-5 TRBD2 TRBV5-4 CASSGKTSGGQETQYF TGTGCCAGCAGCGGGAAGACTAGCGGGGGGCAAGAGACCCAGTACTTC
. TRBJ1-2 TRBD1 TRBV12-5 CASVGTELRYTF TGTGCTAGTGTCGGGACAGAACTTCGTTACACCTTC
. TRBJ2-2 . TRBV3-1/TRBV3-2 CASSQVPNTGELFF TGTGCCAGCAGCCAAGTTCCGAACACCGGGGAGCTGTTTTTT
. TRBJ1-5 TRBD1 TRBV4-2 CASSPGTASNQPQHF TGTGCCAGCAGTCCTGGGACAGCTAGCAATCAGCCCCAGCATTTT
. TRBJ2-5 . TRBV7-9 CASSQFGGQETQYF TGTGCCAGCAGCCAATTTGGGGGCCAAGAGACCCAGTACTTC
. TRBJ1-1 . TRBV4-3 CASSQRPDTEAFF TGCGCCAGCAGCCAAAGACCGGACACTGAAGCTTTCTTT
. TRBJ2-2 . TRBV9 CASNKQPGLTGELFF TGTGCCAGCAACAAGCAGCCAGGACTGACCGGGGAGCTGTTTTTT
once TRBJ2-7 TRBD1 TRBV19 CASSIEDRVGYEQYF TGTGCCAGTAGTATAGAGGACAGGGTGGGCTACGAGCAGTACTTC
. TRBJ1-5 . TRBV11-2 CASSLDYTRSNQPQHF TGTGCCAGCAGCTTAGATTACACGAGGAGCAATCAGCCCCAGCATTTT
. TRBJ1-5 . TRBV7-6 CASSLAAGVDQPQHF TGTGCCAGCAGCTTAGCCGCGGGGGTTGACCAGCCCCAGCATTTT
. TRBJ2-3 . TRBV11-2 CASSLHTLRNTQYF TGTGCCAGCAGCTTACACACACTAAGAAATACGCAGTATTTT
. TRBJ1-2 TRBD1 TRBV11-2 CASSPGQDYGYTF TGTGCCAGCAGCCCCGGACAGGACTATGGCTACACCTTC
. TRBJ2-2 TRBD2 TRBV9 CASSSSGGAAGELFF TGTGCCAGCAGCTCAAGCGGGGGGGCCGCCGGGGAGCTGTTTTTT
. TRBJ1-1 . TRBV29-1 CSGRGDTEAFF TGCAGCGGGCGGGGGGACACTGAAGCTTTCTTT
. TRBJ1-4 . TRBV7-2 CASSLGGRGREKLFF TGTGCCAGCAGCTTAGGCGGCAGGGGCAGAGAAAAACTGTTTTTT
. TRBJ2-1 . TRBV24-1 CATSEVGGEKYNEQFF TGTGCCACCAGTGAGGTTGGGGGAGAGAAATACAATGAGCAGTTCTTC
. TRBJ2-7 . TRBV6-5 CASSYRVQGEQYF TGTGCCAGCAGTTACCGTGTTCAGGGCGAGCAGTACTTC
. TRBJ1-5 . TRBV6-2/TRBV6-3 CASGQNQPQHF TGTGCCAGCGGCCAGAATCAGCCCCAGCATTTT
. TRBJ1-6 . TRBV28 CASSLGRGSSPLHF TGTGCCAGCAGTTTAGGGCGGGGAAGTTCACCCCTCCACTTT
. TRBJ1-5 . TRBV20-1 CSASEGGGPQHF TGCAGTGCTAGTGAGGGAGGTGGGCCCCAGCATTTT
. TRBJ1-5 . TRBV27 CASSSLGGWQPQHF TGTGCCAGCAGTTCCTTGGGGGGTTGGCAGCCCCAGCATTTT
. TRBJ2-7 . TRBV28 CASRSGTTYEQYF TGTGCCAGCAGGTCCGGGACAACCTACGAGCAGTACTTC
. TRBJ1-2 . TRBV12-3/TRBV12-4 CASSLGINYGYTF TGTGCCAGCAGCCTAGGGATTAACTATGGCTACACCTTC